The entry that follows covers one T cell receptor beta chain sequence. The germline V gene encodes CDR1 SGHRS and CDR2 YFSETQ. The CDR3 totals 16 residues. The ends were cut back, 5 bases at V and 0 bases at J, with 15 bases in the middle. This sample is drawn from a study of shared clonotypes between healthy human individuals. Clones were read by immunoSEQ multiplex PCR, and TCRdb kept only the in-frame ones, dropping some. The profile shows under 2,500,000 clones, 95% of them singletons. This receptor was identified in a man aged 18 to 29 in good health. The chain is built from TRBV5-1 and TRBJ2-1; the D call may be TRBD1 or TRBD2 (5 bases each). Sequencing input: naive CD4+ T cells sorted from blood. Regarding subset: CD45RA+ positively selected. The CDR3: CASRGTKTVSYNEQFF. CDR3 nucleotide sequence: TGCGCCAGCAGGGGGACCAAGACAGTCTCCTACAATGAGCAGTTCTTC.